A single T cell receptor (beta chain) is shown here with its context. This record belongs to a study of blood T cell repertoires in COVID-19. Across the study: The United States, Italy and Spain supplied acute and convalescent COVID-19 samples. T cells, B-cell-depleted T cells, or PBMCs supplied cDNA or gDNA.

Original methodology: Counts of nucleated cells, estimated from reference gene primer amplification, were obtained. Profiled with immunoSEQ multiplex PCR; TCRdb holds only in-frame clones, not every one. D and trimming come from the DNA, and the V and J calls and clone size come from that table. This table holds 180,000 or so clones, approximately 90% found once. This TCR derives from a woman aged 80 or older in a cohort sampled during active or convalescent COVID-19. Sequenced input: peripheral blood.

CDR3 nucleotide sequence: TGTGCCAGCAGCACCAGCGGGGGGGCCCACGAGCAGTACTTC. This sequence encodes CASSTSGGAHEQYF. The chain combines TRBV7-2 with TRBJ2-7; TRBD2 matches 10 bases. The trim removed 5 bases at V and 5 bases at J, leaving 6 bases unmatched. Germline CDR1 is SGHTA and CDR2 is FQGNSA. CDR3 length: 14 amino acids.